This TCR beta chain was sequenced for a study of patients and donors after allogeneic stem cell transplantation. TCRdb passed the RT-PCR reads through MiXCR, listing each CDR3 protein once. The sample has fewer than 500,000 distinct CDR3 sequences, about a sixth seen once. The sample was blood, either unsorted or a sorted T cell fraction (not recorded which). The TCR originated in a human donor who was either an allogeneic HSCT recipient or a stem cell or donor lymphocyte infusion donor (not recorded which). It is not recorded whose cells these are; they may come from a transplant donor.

The CDR3 here is CASSTGTGVRNQPQHF. CDR3 DNA: TGTGCCAGTAGTACTGGGACAGGGGTGCGCAATCAGCCCCAGCATTTT. The V call is TRBV19, the J call TRBJ1-5; 10 bases map to TRBD1. This CDR3 comprises 16 residues. The J segment lost 2 bases and the V segment lost 4 bases, leaving 5 bases of the junction unmatched. Per the germline V gene, CDR1 is LNHDA and CDR2 is SQIVND (reference sequence).